The present entry profiles one T cell receptor (beta chain) with its context. Its target is not known. This sample is drawn from a study of T-cell memory formation after mild COVID-19. Study-level background: TCR clustering was largely donor specific. General study findings and limits: Nothing confirmed that second-wave clones peaking on day 37 were specific for SARS-CoV-2. The study found contracting CD4+ clones mainly in CM and EM and contracting CD8+ clones in EMRA.

V gave up 3 bases and J gave up 2 bases; unmatched junction bases: 7. The CDR3 totals 17 residues. Germline CDR1 reads SGHTA; CDR2 reads FQGNSA. After 5'RACE with constant-segment primers, TCR alpha and TCR beta cDNA libraries carrying sample barcodes and UMIs were obtained. In TCRdb, the 5' RACE reads were re-called with MiXCR into one record per CDR3 protein. The sample holds around 200,000 distinct CDR3 sequences, about 10% seen once. The gene calls are TRBV7-2 and TRBJ2-6; 7 bases are a match to TRBD2. The clonotype comes from a young man who had mild COVID-19 (a few samples of this study predate the infection). Cell type and time point are not known. Sequencing used PBMCs or a T cell subset sorted from them (not recorded which). CDR3: CASSLVGAGAGANVLTF. CDR3 DNA: TGTGCCAGCAGCTTGGTAGGGGCGGGAGCTGGGGCCAACGTCCTGACTTTC.